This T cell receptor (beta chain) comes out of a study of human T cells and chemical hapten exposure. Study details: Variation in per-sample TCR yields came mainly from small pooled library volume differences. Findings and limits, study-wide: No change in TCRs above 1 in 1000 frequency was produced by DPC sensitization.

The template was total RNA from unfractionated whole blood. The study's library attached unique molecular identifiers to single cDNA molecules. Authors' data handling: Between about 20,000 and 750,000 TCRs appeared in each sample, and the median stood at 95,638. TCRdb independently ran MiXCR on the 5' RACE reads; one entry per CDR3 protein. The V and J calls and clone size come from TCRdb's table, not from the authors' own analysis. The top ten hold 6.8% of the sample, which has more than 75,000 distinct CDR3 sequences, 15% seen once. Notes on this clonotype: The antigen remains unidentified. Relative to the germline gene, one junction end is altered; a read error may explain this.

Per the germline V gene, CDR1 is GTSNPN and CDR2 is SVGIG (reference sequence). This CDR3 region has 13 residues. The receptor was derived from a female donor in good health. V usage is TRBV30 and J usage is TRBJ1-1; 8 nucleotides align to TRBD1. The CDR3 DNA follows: TGTGCCTGGAGTGTACATCTGACAGGGGCCGGAGGCTTT. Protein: CAWSVHLTGAGGF.